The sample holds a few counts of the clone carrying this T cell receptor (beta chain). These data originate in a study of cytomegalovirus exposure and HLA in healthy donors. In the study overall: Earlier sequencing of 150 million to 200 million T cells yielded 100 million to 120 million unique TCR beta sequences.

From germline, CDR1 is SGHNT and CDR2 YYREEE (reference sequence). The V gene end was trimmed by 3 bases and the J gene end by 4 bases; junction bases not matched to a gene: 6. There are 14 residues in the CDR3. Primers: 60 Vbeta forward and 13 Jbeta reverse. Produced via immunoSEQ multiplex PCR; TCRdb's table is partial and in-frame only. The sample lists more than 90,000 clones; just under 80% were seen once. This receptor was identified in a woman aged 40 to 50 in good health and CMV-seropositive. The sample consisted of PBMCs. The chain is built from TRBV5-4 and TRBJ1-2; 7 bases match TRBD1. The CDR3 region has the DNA TGTGCCAGCAGCTCCCCAGGGGGATCCTATGGCTACACCTTC. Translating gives CASSSPGGSYGYTF. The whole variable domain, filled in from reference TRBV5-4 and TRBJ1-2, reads ETGVTQSPTHLIKTRGQQVTLRCSSQSGHNTVSWYQQALGQGPQFIFQYYREEENGRGNFPPRFSGLQFPNYSSELNVNALELDDSALYLCASSSPGGSYGYTFGSGTRLTVV.